This TCR beta chain was identified during a study of CD8 T cells in Susac syndrome. Broader study findings: A relatively small number of individuals underwent TCR sequencing and HLA analysis.

FACS was used to enrich TEMRA cells, whereas the CD8+ and CD4+ T cells were obtained by negative isolation. Of note for this clonotype: Its specificity is unknown.

Random hexamers were used to reverse transcribe roughly 0.45 to 1 ug of RNA. The TCR beta CDR3 was amplified by immunoSEQ multiplex PCR across 54 Vbeta, 13 Jbeta. TCRdb itself ran the immunoSEQ multiplex PCR reads through MiXCR, one entry per CDR3 protein. The sample shows about 210,000 distinct CDR3 sequences, around 95% of them seen only once. Germline CDR1 SNHLY, CDR2 FYNNEI. The V and J ends lost 6 bases and 7 bases respectively, with 15 bases between them. CDR3 size: 13 residues. This chain links TRBV2 with TRBJ2-5, with a tentative D call TRBD2 (6 bases). The sample taken for sequencing was CD4+ T cells from PBMCs. The sequence derives from a human donor with multiple sclerosis. For the CDR3, the DNA is TGTGCCAGCAGAGCGGGCGGCTTGGGGACCCAGTACTTC. The encoded protein is CASRAGGLGTQYF.